This T cell receptor (beta chain) was sequenced in a study of human T cells and chemical hapten exposure. Time point defined: patch test 1, 2 weeks after DPC sensitization. Documented treatment: therapeutic diphenylcyclopropenone sensitization with weekly scalp DPC. TCRdb re-analysed the RACE reads in MiXCR, keeping a single row per CDR3 protein. The sample carries roughly 360,000 distinct CDR3 sequences, more than 4.5% recorded once. This clonotype was counted many times. CDR3 length: 19 amino acids. V lost 1 base, J lost 0 bases, and 16 bases lay in between. CDR1 and CDR2 (germline): SGHVS, FNYEAQ. The material was whole blood, obtained in connection with sensitization to the hapten diphenylcyclopropenone (DPC). The V gene is TRBV7-6, the J gene TRBJ2-6; D ambiguous. The receptor comes from a woman aged 45-59 years with alopecia areata. Some clones in this sample may be carry-over from other donors' samples. This CDR3 is CASSLVAPAASSGANVLTF. CDR3 bases: TGTGCCAGCAGCTTAGTGGCCCCAGCTGCCAGCTCTGGGGCCAACGTCCTGACTTTC.